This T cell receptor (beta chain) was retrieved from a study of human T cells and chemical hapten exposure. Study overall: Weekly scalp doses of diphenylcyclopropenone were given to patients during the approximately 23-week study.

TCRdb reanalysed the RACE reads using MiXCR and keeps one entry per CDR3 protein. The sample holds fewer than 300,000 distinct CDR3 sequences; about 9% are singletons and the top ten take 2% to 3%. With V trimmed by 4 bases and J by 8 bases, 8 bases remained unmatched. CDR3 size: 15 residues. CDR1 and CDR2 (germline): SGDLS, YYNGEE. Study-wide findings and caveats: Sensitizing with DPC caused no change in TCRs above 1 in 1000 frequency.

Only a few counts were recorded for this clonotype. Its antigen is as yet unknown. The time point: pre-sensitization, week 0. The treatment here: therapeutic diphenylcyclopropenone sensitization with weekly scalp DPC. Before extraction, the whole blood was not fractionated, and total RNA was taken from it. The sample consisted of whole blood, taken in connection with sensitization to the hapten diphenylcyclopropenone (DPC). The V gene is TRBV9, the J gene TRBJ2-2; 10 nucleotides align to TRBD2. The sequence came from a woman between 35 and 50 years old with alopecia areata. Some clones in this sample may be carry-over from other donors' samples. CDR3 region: CASSLVLAGVGELFF. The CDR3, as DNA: TGTGCCAGCAGCTTAGTCCTAGCGGGAGTTGGGGAGCTGTTTTTT.